A selection of T cell receptor beta chains follows, all from one sample in a study of shared clonotypes between healthy human individuals. The protocol was immunoSEQ multiplex PCR, while the TCRdb copy is restricted to in-frame clones and leaves out a portion. The profile shows 2 million or so clones, about 95% of them singletons. The sequenced material came from naive CD8+ T cells sorted from blood. All receptors derive from a man between 18 and 35 years old in good health. The CDR3 runs from the conserved cysteine through the conserved F or W. A D gene is named only where the DNA matches it firmly. Clone sizes are given selectively: once, few, many, or a class where the clone is expanded.

abundance: NA; v_gene: TRBV27; d_gene: TRBD1; j_gene: TRBJ2-7; CDR3nt: TGTGCCAGCAGTTCCCGGACAGGGTTCAACGAGCAGTACTTC; CDR3aa: CASSSRTGFNEQYF
abundance: NA; v_gene: TRBV5-6; d_gene: NA; j_gene: TRBJ1-1; CDR3nt: TGTGCCAGCAGCTTGTTCAACACTGAAGCTTTCTTT; CDR3aa: CASSLFNTEAFF
abundance: NA; v_gene: TRBV28; d_gene: TRBD2; j_gene: TRBJ2-7; CDR3nt: TGTGCCAGCAGTTTAGGGTGGGGGGGAGCTTCCTACGAGCAGTACTTC; CDR3aa: CASSLGWGGASYEQYF
abundance: NA; v_gene: TRBV28; d_gene: NA; j_gene: TRBJ2-2; CDR3nt: TGTGCCAGCAGTCTAGGTGTCACCGGGGAGCTGTTTTTT; CDR3aa: CASSLGVTGELFF
abundance: NA; v_gene: TRBV4-1; d_gene: NA; j_gene: TRBJ2-1; CDR3nt: TGCGCCAGCAGCCTGGCGAATGGACTTGCCTCCTACAATGAGCAGTTCTTC; CDR3aa: CASSLANGLASYNEQFF
abundance: NA; v_gene: TRBV7-9; d_gene: NA; j_gene: TRBJ2-2; CDR3nt: TGTGCCAGCAGCGATACAACCCTTTCCCGAGACACCGGGGAGCTGTTTTTT; CDR3aa: CASSDTTLSRDTGELFF
abundance: NA; v_gene: TRBV4-1; d_gene: NA; j_gene: TRBJ2-7; CDR3nt: TGCGCCAGCAGCCAAGTGGAACAGGGCACCTACGAGCAGTACTTC; CDR3aa: CASSQVEQGTYEQYF
abundance: NA; v_gene: TRBV4-1; d_gene: NA; j_gene: TRBJ1-5; CDR3nt: TGCGCCAGCAGCCAAGTAGAGAGCCCGAATCAGCCCCAGCATTTT; CDR3aa: CASSQVESPNQPQHF
abundance: NA; v_gene: TRBV5-6; d_gene: NA; j_gene: TRBJ1-3; CDR3nt: TGTGCCAGCAGCTCGAACCCGGGTTCAGGAAACACCATATATTTT; CDR3aa: CASSSNPGSGNTIYF
abundance: NA; v_gene: TRBV5-1; d_gene: TRBD1; j_gene: TRBJ2-2; CDR3nt: TGCGCCAGCAGCGATAACCGGGACAGCCAAAGGGGGGAGCTGTTTTTT; CDR3aa: CASSDNRDSQRGELFF
abundance: NA; v_gene: TRBV2; d_gene: NA; j_gene: TRBJ2-7; CDR3nt: TGTGCCAGCAGTGAAGCGCAAGGCTACGAGCAGTACTTC; CDR3aa: CASSEAQGYEQYF
abundance: NA; v_gene: TRBV18; d_gene: NA; j_gene: TRBJ2-2; CDR3nt: TGTCCCCGAAACCTAGCAGGGCTCACCGGGGAGCTGTTTTTT; CDR3aa: CPRNLAGLTGELFF
abundance: NA; v_gene: TRBV4-3; d_gene: NA; j_gene: TRBJ2-2; CDR3nt: TGCGCCAGCAGCCCCCCAGTTGGCGGGGTGAACACCGGGGAGCTGTTTTTT; CDR3aa: CASSPPVGGVNTGELFF
abundance: NA; v_gene: TRBV4-1; d_gene: NA; j_gene: TRBJ2-3; CDR3nt: TGCGCCAGCAGCCAATTGGGCCCCGCGGTCACAGATACGCAGTATTTT; CDR3aa: CASSQLGPAVTDTQYF
abundance: NA; v_gene: TRBV6-6; d_gene: NA; j_gene: TRBJ1-1; CDR3nt: TGTGCCAGCAGTACCTTTTCTATGAACACTGAAGCTTTCTTT; CDR3aa: CASSTFSMNTEAFF
abundance: NA; v_gene: TRBV7-6; d_gene: TRBD2; j_gene: TRBJ2-3; CDR3nt: TGTGCCAGCAGCTTAGGGACTAGCGGGACAGATACGCAGTATTTT; CDR3aa: CASSLGTSGTDTQYF
abundance: once; v_gene: TRBV5-1; d_gene: NA; j_gene: TRBJ1-2; CDR3nt: TGCGCCAGCAGCTTGGAGTTCTGGGGAGTAGTGTCTGTCACTAACTATGGCTACACCTTC; CDR3aa: CASSLEFWGVVSVTNYGYTF
abundance: NA; v_gene: TRBV28; d_gene: NA; j_gene: TRBJ2-7; CDR3nt: TGTGCCAGCAGTGGACTGGTTCACTACGAGCAGTACTTC; CDR3aa: CASSGLVHYEQYF
abundance: NA; v_gene: TRBV5-6; d_gene: NA; j_gene: TRBJ2-1; CDR3nt: TGTGCCAGCAGCTTTCAGGGAAACAATGAGCAGTTCTTC; CDR3aa: CASSFQGNNEQFF
abundance: once; v_gene: TRBV4-3; d_gene: TRBD1; j_gene: TRBJ1-5; CDR3nt: TGCGCCAGCAGCCGATTAACAGGGGGAGATCAGCCCCAGCATTTT; CDR3aa: CASSRLTGGDQPQHF
abundance: NA; v_gene: TRBV27; d_gene: TRBD1; j_gene: TRBJ1-1; CDR3nt: TGTGCCAGCACCGTGACAGGGGGAGCTACTGAAGCTTTCTTT; CDR3aa: CASTVTGGATEAFF
abundance: NA; v_gene: TRBV7-8; d_gene: NA; j_gene: TRBJ2-7; CDR3nt: TGTGCCAGCAGCTTAGGGGGCAGGGAGATAGACGAGCAGTACTTC; CDR3aa: CASSLGGREIDEQYF
abundance: NA; v_gene: TRBV7-2; d_gene: NA; j_gene: TRBJ2-7; CDR3nt: TGTGCCAGCAGGTCCGGTGGCGAGCAGTACTTC; CDR3aa: CASRSGGEQYF
abundance: NA; v_gene: TRBV27; d_gene: NA; j_gene: TRBJ1-5; CDR3nt: TGTGCCAGCAACCCGGGGGGAGGGTACAATCAGCCCCAGCATTTT; CDR3aa: CASNPGGGYNQPQHF